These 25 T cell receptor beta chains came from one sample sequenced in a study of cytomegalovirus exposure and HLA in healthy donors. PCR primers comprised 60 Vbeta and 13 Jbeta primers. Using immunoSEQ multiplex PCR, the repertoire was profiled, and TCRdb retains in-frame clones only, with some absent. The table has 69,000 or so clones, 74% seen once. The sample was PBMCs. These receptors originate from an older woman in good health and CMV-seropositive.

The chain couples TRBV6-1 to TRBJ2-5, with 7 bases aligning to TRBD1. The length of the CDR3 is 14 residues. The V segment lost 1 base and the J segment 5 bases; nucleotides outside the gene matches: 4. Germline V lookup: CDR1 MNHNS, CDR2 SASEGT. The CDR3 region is CASSEGGTDETQYF. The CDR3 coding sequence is TGTGCCAGCAGTGAAGGGGGGACAGATGAGACCCAGTACTTC.

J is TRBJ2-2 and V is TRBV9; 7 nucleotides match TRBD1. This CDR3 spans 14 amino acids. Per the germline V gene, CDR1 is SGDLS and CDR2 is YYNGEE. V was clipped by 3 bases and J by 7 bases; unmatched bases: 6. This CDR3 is CASSAQTGVGELFF. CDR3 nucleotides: TGTGCCAGCAGCGCACAAACAGGGGTCGGGGAGCTGTTTTTT. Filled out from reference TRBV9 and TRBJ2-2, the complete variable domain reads DSGVTQTPKHLITATGQRVTLRCSPRSGDLSVYWYQQSLDQGLQFLIQYYNGEERAKGNILERFSAQQFPDLHSELNLSSLELGDSALYFCASSAQTGVGELFFGEGSRLTVL.

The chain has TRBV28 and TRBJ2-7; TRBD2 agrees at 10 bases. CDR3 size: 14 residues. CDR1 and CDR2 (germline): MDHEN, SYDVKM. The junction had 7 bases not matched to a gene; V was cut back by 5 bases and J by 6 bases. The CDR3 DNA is TGTGCCAGCAGTCCCGGGACTAGCGTAGGCGAGCAGTACTTC. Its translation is CASSPGTSVGEQYF.

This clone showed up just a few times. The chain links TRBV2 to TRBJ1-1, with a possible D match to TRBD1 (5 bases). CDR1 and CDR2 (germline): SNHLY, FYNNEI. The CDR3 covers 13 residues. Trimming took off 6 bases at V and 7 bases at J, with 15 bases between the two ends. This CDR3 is CASRKDTPSEAFF. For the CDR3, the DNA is TGTGCCAGCAGAAAGGACACCCCTAGTGAAGCTTTCTTT.

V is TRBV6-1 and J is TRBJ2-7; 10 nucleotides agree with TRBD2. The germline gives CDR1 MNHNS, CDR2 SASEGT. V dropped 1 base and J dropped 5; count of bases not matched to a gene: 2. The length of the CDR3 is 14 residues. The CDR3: CASSEVGLANEQYF. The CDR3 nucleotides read TGTGCCAGCAGTGAAGTGGGACTAGCGAACGAGCAGTACTTC.

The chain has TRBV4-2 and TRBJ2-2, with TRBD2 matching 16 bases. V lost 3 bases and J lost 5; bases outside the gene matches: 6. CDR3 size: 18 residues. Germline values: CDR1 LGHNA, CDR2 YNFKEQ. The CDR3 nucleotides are TGTGCCAGCAGCCAGGGGACTAGCGGGGGGGTGGGTACCGGGGAGCTGTTTTTT. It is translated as CASSQGTSGGVGTGELFF.

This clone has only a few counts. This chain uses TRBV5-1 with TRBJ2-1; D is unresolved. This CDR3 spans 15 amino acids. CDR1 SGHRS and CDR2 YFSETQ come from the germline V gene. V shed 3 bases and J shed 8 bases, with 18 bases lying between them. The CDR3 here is CASSSHLVAPYEQFF. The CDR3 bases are TGCGCCAGCAGCTCCCACTTGGTCGCTCCCTATGAGCAGTTCTTC.

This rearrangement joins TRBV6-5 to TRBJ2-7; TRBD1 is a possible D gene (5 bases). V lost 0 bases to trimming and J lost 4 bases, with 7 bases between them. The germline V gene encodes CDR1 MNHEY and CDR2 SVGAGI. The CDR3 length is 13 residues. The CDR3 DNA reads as TGTGCCAGCAGTTACTCGAAGGGGTACGAGCAGTACTTC. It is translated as CASSYSKGYEQYF.

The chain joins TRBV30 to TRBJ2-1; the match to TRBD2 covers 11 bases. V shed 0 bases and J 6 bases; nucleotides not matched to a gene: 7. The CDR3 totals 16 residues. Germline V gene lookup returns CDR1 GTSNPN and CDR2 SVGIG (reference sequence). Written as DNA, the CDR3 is TGTGCCTGGAGTGTTTTAGCGGGGGGGCCCCGCAATGAGCAGTTCTTC. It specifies CAWSVLAGGPRNEQFF.

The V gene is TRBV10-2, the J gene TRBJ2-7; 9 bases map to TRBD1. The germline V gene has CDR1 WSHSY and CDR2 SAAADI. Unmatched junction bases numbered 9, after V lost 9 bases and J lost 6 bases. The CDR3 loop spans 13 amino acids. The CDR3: CASGGGQGTEQYF. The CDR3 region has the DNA TGCGCCAGTGGGGGGGGACAGGGCACCGAGCAGTACTTC.

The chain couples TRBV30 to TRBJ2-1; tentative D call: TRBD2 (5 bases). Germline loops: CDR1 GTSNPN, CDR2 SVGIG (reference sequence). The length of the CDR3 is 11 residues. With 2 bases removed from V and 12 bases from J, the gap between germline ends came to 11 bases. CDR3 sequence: CAWSQEGRQFF. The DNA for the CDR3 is TGTGCCTGGAGTCAAGAGGGTAGGCAGTTCTTC.

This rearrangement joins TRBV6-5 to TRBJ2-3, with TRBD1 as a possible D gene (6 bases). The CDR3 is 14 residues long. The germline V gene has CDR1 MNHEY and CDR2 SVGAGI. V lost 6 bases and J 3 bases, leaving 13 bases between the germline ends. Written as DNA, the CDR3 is TGTGCCAGCAGCAGAGACAGGCGTACAGATACGCAGTATTTT. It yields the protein CASSRDRRTDTQYF.

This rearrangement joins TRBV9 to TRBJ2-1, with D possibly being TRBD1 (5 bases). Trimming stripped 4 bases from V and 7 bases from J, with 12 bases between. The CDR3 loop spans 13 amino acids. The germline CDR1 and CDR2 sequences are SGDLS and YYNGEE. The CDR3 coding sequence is TGTGCCAGCAGCCCAAACCCAGGGAATGAGCAGTTCTTC. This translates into CASSPNPGNEQFF.

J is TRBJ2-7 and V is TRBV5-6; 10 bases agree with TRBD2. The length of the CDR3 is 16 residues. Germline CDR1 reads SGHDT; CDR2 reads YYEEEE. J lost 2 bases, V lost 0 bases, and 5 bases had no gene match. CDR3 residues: CASSLEVGLAAYEQYF. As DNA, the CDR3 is TGTGCCAGCAGCTTGGAGGTTGGACTAGCGGCCTACGAGCAGTACTTC.

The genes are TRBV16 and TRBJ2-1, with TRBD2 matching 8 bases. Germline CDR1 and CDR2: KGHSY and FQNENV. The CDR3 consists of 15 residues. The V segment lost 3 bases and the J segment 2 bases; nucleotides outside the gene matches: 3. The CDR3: CASSHGGETYNEQFF. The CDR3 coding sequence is TGTGCCAGCAGCCACGGGGGGGAAACCTACAATGAGCAGTTCTTC.

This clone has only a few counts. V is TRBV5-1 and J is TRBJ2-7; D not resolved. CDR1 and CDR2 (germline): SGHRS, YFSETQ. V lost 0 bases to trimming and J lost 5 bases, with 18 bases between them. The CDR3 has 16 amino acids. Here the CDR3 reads CASSLAERISRHEQYF. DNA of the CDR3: TGCGCCAGCAGCTTGGCCGAGAGGATAAGTCGCCACGAGCAGTACTTC.

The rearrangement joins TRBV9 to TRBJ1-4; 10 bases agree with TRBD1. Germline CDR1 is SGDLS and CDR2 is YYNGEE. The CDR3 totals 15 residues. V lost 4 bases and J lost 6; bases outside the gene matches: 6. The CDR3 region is CASSTRTGGDEKLFF. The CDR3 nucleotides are TGTGCCAGCAGCACCAGGACAGGGGGTGATGAAAAACTGTTTTTT.

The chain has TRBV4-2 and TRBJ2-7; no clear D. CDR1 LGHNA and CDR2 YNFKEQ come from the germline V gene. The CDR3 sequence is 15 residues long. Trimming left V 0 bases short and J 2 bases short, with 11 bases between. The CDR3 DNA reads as TGTGCCAGCAGCCAAGATCTAACAGTTACCTACGAGCAGTACTTC. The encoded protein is CASSQDLTVTYEQYF.

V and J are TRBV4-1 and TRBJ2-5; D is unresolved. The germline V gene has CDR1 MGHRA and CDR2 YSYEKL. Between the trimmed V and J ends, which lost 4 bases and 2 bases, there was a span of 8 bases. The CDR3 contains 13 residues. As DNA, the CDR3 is TGCGCCAGCAGCCTCCTGTATCAAGAGACCCAGTACTTC. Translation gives CASSLLYQETQYF.

The CDR3 sequence: CASSPQGISQPQHF. The CDR3 nucleotides read TGTGCCAGCAGTCCACAGGGAATTAGCCAGCCCCAGCATTTT. This chain uses TRBV6-5 with TRBJ1-5, with D maybe TRBD1 (6 bases). The ends were cut back, 5 bases at V and 7 bases at J, with 15 bases in the middle. Per germline, CDR1 MNHEY and CDR2 SVGAGI. The CDR3 consists of 14 residues.

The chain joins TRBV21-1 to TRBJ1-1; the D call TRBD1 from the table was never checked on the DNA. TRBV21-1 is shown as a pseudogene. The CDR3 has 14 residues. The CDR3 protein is CASTPDRRNTEAFF. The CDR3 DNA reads TGTGCCAGCACCCCTGACAGGAGGAACACTGAAGCTTTCTTT.

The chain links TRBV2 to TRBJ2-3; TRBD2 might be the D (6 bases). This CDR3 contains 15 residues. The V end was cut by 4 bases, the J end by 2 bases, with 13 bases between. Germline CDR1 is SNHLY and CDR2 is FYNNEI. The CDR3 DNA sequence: TGTGCCAGCAGTGTAGGGGACTGGTACACAGATACGCAGTATTTT. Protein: CASSVGDWYTDTQYF. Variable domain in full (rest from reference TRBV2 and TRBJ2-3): EPEVTQTPSHQVTQMGQEVILRCVPISNHLYFYWYRQILGQKVEFLVSFYNNEISEKSEIFDDQFSVERPDGSNFTLKIRSTKLEDSAMYFCASSVGDWYTDTQYFGPGTRLTVL.

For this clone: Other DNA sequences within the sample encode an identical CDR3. The CDR3: CASSLRSGRGNTEAFF. The CDR3 DNA sequence: TGTGCCAGCTCACTGCGATCAGGACGGGGGAACACTGAAGCTTTCTTT. The chain links TRBV18 to TRBJ1-1, with D uncertain. The V gene's germline CDR1 is KGHSH and CDR2 LQKENI. V was cut by 4 bases and J by 1 base, with 16 bases left in between. This CDR3 comprises 16 residues.

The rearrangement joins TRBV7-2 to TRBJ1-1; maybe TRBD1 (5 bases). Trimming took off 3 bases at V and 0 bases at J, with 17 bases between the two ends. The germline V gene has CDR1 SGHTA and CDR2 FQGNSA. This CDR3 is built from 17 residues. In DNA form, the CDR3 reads TGTGCCAGCAGCTTTCCCCGGGACTCAAGCATGAACACTGAAGCTTTCTTT. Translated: CASSFPRDSSMNTEAFF.

The CDR3 DNA follows: TGTGCCTGGGGTGGGGCTTTTGTGACCTCTGGAAACACCATATATTTT. Its translation: CAWGGAFVTSGNTIYF. The V call is TRBV30, the J call TRBJ1-3; D might be TRBD1 (5 bases). The CDR3 is 16 residues long. V shed 5 bases and J shed 0 bases, with 17 bases lying between them. Germline CDR1 GTSNPN, CDR2 SVGIG (reference sequence).